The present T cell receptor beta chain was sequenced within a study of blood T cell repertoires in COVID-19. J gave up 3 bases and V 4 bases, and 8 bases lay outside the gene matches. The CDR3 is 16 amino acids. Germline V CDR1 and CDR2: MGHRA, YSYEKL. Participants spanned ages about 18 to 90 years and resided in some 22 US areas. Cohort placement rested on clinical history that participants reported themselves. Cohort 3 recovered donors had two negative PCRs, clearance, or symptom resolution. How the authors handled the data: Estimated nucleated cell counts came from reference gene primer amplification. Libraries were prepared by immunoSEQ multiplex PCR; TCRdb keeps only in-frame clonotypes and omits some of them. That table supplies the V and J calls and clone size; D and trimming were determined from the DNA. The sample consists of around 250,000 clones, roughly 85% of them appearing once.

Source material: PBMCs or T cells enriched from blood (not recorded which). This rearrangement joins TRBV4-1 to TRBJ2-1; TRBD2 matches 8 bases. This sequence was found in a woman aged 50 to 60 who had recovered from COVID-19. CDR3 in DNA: TGCGCCAGCAGCCTTGCAGCGGGAGATAGCTACAATGAGCAGTTCTTC. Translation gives CASSLAAGDSYNEQFF.